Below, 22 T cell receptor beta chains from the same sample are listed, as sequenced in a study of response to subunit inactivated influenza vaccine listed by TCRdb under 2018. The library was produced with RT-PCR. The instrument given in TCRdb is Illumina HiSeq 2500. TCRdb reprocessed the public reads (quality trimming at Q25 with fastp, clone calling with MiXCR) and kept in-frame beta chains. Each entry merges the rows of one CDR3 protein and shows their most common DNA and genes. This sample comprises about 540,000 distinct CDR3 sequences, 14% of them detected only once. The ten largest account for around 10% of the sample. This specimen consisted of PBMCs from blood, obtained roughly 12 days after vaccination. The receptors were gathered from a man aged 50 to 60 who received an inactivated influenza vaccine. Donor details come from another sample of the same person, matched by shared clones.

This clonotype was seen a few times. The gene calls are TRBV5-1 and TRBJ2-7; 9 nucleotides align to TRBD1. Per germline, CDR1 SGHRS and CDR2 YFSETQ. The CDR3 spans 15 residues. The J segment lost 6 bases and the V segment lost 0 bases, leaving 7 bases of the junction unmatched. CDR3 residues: CASSLVGQGNGEQYF. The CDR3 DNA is TGCGCCAGCAGCTTGGTAGGACAGGGGAACGGCGAGCAGTACTTC. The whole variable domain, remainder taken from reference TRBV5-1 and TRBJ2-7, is KAGVTQTPRYLIKTRGQQVTLSCSPISGHRSVSWYQQTPGQGLQFLFEYFSETQRNKGNFPGRFSGRQFSNSRSEMNVSTLELGDSALYLCASSLVGQGNGEQYFGPGTRLTVT.

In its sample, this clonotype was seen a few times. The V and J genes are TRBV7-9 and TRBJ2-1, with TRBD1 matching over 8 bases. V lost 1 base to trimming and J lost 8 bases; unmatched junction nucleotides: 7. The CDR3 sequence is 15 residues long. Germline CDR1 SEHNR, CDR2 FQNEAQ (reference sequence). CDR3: CASSLDPRGLDEQFF. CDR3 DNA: TGTGCCAGCAGCTTAGATCCCAGGGGGCTGGATGAGCAGTTCTTC.

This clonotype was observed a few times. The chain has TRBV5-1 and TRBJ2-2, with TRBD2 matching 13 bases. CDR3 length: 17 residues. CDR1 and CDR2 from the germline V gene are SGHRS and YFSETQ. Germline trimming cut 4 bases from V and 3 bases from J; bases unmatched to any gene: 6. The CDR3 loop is CASSGGLAGVHTGELFF. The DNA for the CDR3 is TGCGCCAGCAGCGGTGGACTAGCGGGAGTCCACACCGGGGAGCTGTTTTTT.

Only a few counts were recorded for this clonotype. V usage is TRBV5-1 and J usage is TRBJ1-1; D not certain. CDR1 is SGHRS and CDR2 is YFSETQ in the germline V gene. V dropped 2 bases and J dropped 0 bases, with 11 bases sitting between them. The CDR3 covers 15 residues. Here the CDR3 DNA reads TGCGCCAGCAGCTTTACGACGGATATGAACACTGAAGCTTTCTTT. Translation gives CASSFTTDMNTEAFF.

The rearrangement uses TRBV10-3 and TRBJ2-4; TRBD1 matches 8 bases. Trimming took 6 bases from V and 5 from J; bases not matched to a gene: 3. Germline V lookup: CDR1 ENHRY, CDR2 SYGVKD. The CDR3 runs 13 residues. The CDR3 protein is CAIRGQGQNIQYF. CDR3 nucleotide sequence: TGTGCCATCAGAGGACAGGGCCAAAACATTCAGTACTTC.

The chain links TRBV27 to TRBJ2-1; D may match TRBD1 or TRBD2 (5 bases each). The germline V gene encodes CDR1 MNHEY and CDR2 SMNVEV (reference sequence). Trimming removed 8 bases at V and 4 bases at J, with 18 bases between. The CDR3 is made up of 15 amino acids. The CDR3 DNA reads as TGTGCCAGCTCCCTAGGGACCTGGGGATACAATGAGCAGTTCTTC. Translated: CASSLGTWGYNEQFF.

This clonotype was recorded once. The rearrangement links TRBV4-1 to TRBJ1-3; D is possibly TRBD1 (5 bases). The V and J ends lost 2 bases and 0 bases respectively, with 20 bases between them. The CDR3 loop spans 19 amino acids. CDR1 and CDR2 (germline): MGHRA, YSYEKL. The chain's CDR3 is CASSQQVAPAGLSGNTIYF. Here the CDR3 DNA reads TGCGCCAGCAGCCAACAAGTCGCGCCGGCGGGACTCTCTGGAAACACCATATATTTT.

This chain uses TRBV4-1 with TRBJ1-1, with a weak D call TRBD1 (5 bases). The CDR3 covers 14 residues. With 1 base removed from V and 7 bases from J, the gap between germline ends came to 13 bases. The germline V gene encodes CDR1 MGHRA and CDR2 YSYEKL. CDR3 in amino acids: CASSQGTFGFEAFF. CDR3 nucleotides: TGCGCCAGCAGCCAAGGGACATTTGGATTTGAAGCTTTCTTT.

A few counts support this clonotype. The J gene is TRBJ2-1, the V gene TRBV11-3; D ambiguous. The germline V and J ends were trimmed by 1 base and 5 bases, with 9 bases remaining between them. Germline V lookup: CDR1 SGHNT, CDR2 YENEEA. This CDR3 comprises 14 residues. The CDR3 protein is CASSLVHSNNEQFF. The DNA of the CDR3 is TGTGCCAGCAGCTTAGTTCACAGTAACAATGAGCAGTTCTTC. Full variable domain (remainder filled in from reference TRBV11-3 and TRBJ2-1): EAGVVQSPRYKIIEKKQPVAFWCNPISGHNTLYWYLQNLGQGPELLIRYENEEAVDDSQLPKDRFSAERLKGVDSTLKIQPAELGDSAVYLCASSLVHSNNEQFFGPGTRLTVL.

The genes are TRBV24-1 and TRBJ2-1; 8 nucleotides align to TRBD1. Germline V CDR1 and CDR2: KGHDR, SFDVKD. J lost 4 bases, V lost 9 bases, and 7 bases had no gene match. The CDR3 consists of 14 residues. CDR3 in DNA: TGTGCCACCGCAGGGGGCGCCGGTTACAATGAGCAGTTCTTC. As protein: CATAGGAGYNEQFF.

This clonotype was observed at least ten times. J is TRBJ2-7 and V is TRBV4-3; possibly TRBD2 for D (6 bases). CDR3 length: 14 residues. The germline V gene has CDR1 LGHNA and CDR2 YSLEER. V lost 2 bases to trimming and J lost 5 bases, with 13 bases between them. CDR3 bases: TGCGCCAGCAGCCAAATGACTAGGTGGGACGAGCAGTACTTC. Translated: CASSQMTRWDEQYF.

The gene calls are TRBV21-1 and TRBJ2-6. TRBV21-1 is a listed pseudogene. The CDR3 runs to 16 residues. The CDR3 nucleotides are TGTGCCAGCAGCGAAAAACGGATCTCTGGGGCCAACGTCCTGACTTTC. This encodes CASSEKRISGANVLTF.

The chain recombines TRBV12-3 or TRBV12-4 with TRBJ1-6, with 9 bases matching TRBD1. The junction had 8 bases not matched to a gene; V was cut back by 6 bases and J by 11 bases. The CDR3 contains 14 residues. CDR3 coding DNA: TGTGCCAGCAGACTGGGACAGGGAATAACACCCCTCCACTTT. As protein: CASRLGQGITPLHF.

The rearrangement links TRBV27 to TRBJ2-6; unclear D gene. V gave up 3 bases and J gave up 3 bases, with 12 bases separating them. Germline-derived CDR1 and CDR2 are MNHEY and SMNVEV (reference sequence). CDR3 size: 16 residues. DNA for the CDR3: TGTGCCAGCAGTTTCTTGCGGCAGCTTGGGGCCAACGTCCTGACTTTC. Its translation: CASSFLRQLGANVLTF.

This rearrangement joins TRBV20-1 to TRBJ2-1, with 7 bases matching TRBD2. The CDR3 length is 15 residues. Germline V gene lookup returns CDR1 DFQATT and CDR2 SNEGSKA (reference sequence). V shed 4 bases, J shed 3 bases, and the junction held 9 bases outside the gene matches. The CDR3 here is CSANIPGTNYNEQFF. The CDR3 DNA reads TGCAGTGCTAATATCCCCGGGACTAACTACAATGAGCAGTTCTTC.

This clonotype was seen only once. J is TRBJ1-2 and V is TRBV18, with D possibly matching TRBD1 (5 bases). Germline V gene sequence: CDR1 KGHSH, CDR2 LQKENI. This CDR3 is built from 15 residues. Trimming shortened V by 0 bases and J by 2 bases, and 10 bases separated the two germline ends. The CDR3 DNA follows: TGTGCCAGCTCACCACCGGCGACAGCAAACTATGGCTACACCTTC. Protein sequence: CASSPPATANYGYTF.

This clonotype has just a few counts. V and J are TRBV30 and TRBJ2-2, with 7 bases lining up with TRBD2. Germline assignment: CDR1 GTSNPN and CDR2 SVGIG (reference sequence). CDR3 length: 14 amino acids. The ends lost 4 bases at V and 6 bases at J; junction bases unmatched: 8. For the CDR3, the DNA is TGTGCCTGGAAACGCGGGAGCTATTCCGGGGAGCTGTTTTTT. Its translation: CAWKRGSYSGELFF.

Here the CDR3 reads CASSITWGSDYGYTF. The CDR3 DNA sequence: TGTGCCAGTAGTATAACCTGGGGCAGCGACTATGGCTACACCTTC. The chain couples TRBV19 to TRBJ1-2; a weak D match, TRBD1 (5 bases). Germline CDR1 LNHDA, CDR2 SQIVND (reference sequence). Deletions cut 2 bases from V and 3 bases from J, with 13 bases between. This CDR3 region has 15 residues.

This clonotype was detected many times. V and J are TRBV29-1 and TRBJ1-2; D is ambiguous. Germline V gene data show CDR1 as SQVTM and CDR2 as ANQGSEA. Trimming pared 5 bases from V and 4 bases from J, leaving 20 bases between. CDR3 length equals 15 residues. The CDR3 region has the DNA TGCAGCGTTAATCCGAGCTCGGCCCCCTTCTATGGCTACACCTTC. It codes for CSVNPSSAPFYGYTF.

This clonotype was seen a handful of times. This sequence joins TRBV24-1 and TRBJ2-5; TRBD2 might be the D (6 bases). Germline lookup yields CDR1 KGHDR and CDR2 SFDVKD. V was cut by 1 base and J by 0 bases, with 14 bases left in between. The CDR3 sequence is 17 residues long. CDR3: CATSDLRAGRNQETQYF. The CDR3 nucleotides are TGTGCCACCAGTGATTTACGGGCGGGACGAAACCAAGAGACCCAGTACTTC.

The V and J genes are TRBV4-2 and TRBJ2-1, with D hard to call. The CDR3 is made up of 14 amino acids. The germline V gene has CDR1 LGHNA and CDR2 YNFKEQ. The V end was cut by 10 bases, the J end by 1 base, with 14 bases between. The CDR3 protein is CAMSPGRSYNEQFF. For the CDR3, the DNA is TGTGCCATGAGCCCTGGTAGGTCCTACAATGAGCAGTTCTTC.

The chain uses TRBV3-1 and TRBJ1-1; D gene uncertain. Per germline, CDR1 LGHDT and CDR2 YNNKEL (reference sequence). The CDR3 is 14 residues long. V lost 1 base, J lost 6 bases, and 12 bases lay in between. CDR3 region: CASSQVPGSAEAFF. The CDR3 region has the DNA TGTGCCAGCAGCCAAGTCCCGGGTAGCGCTGAAGCTTTCTTT. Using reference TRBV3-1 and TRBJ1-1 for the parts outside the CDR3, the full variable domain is DTAVSQTPKYLVTQMGNDKSIKCEQNLGHDTMYWYKQDSKKFLKIMFSYNNKELIINETVPNRFSPKSPDKAHLNLHINSLELGDSAVYFCASSQVPGSAEAFFGQGTRLTVV.